This T cell receptor (beta chain) was sequenced for a study of memory CD4+ T cells and cytomegalovirus serostatus. Study conclusions and caveats: Median bootstrapped AUC for CMV status was about 0.96 originally, approximately 0.9 US-trained. About 40% of the roughly 160 known CMV-associated TCRbeta sequences appeared in CD4+ memory.

A note on this clone: What it binds is not known.

Source study methods: Out-of-frame sequences were removed, leaving 2 million to 2.5 million distinct TCRbeta sequences. Using immunoSEQ multiplex PCR, the repertoire was profiled, and TCRdb retains in-frame clones only, with some absent. Clonal size and the V and J genes are those of that table, whereas D and trimming came from the DNA. The sample contains some 50,000 clones, just over 75% of which appear only once. CDR3 length equals 17 residues. V gave up 6 bases and J gave up 0 bases; unmatched junction bases: 8. Germline V gene lookup returns CDR1 SGHTA and CDR2 FQGNSA. Single viable CD3+CD4+CD8-CD45RO+ cells were sorted as the memory CD4+ T cells. Positive selection with CD4 microbeads enriched total CD4+ T cells.

The genes are TRBV7-2 and TRBJ2-6; 7 bases are a match to TRBD1. Specimen: memory CD4+ T cells from blood. This receptor was obtained from an adult in good health and CMV-seronegative. The CDR3 region is CASRQGRPSSGANVLTF. CDR3 in DNA: TGTGCCAGCAGACAGGGGCGTCCTAGCTCTGGGGCCAACGTCCTGACTTTC.